This T cell receptor (beta chain) was retrieved from a study of blood T cell repertoires in COVID-19 (dated by TCRdb to 2018 to 2021). About the full investigation: Samples covering the acute and convalescent phases of COVID-19 were provided by collaborators in the United States, Italy and Spain. The material from the prospective study consisted of cDNA or gDNA derived from T cells, B-cell-depleted T cells, or PBMCs. The dataset comprised deeply sampled blood TCRbeta repertoires from subjects exposed to, actively infected with, or recovered from COVID-19. The repertoires were made available in a free public database intended to serve as a resource for research on the immune response to SARS-CoV-2. The samples were drawn from two sources: the first 160 participants of the ongoing ImmuneRACE study, and over 1,000 subjects contributed by 6 global collaborators. The sample metadata nearly always contained a de-identified subject ID, COVID-19 status, age in years and sex. Where HLA class I and class II types were available, the types were taken from metadata supplied by the sample provider, not from assay-based typing.

TCRbeta CDR3 regions were amplified from genomic DNA using the immunoSEQ Assay, a bias-controlled multiplex PCR. The study's own analysis went as follows. Nucleated cell counts per sample were estimated from amplification of reference gene primers within the assay. Sequence reads were collapsed and filtered to measure the absolute abundance of every unique TCRbeta CDR3 rearrangement. For each sample, productive Simpson clonality was calculated as the square root of Simpson's diversity index over productive rearrangements. TCRdb limited this immuneACCESS table to in-frame rearrangements with V and J called. A share of clones is missing; checked studies link under half to unresolved V genes, and the rest is unexplained. Clone size and the V and J calls come from that table; the DNA yielded D and trimming. The sample table shows 250,000 to 300,000 clones, and around four fifths are seen once. The ten largest clones represent 3.5% to 5.5% of the sample.

A second Seattle source provided samples from volunteer blood donors who had recovered from COVID-19. The collaborating institutions used their own protocols to collect whole blood in K2EDTA tubes. For TCRbeta analysis, collaborator samples were shipped as frozen whole blood, as isolated PBMCs, or as DNA extracted from either sample type. Overall results and qualifications from the work: The quantity of clinical and demographic metadata differed by source and by participant and was supplied without curation.

V is cut by 4 bases and J by 7 bases, and the space between the germline ends is 13 bases. Counted from cysteine to phenylalanine, this CDR3 has 13 amino acids. Left in the record is the CDR3 DNA by itself, 39 bases read in frame from the first base. The germline V gene (reference sequence) specifies GTSNPN as CDR1 and SVGIG as CDR2. For this clone: Its antigen remains undetermined. Base qualities are not recorded, but no much larger clone differs from it by a single base.

The source is a man aged 55 to 69 who had recovered from COVID-19. The receptor chain draws on TRBV30 and TRBJ1-4, with the D gene uncertain. The sequencing input was peripheral blood. The CDR3 corresponds to CAWTSGFGEKLFF. The DNA sequence is as follows: TGTGCCTGGACTTCGGGGTTTGGTGAAAAACTGTTTTTT.